A single sample gave rise to the 2 T cell receptor beta chains below, sequenced in a study of cytomegalovirus exposure and HLA in healthy donors. Use of 60 Vbeta and 13 Jbeta primers characterized the PCR. Some clones are missing from TCRdb's copy, which holds only in-frame ones; the method was immunoSEQ multiplex PCR. This table has 190,000 or so clones, roughly 80% appearing once. Input material: PBMCs. Source of these receptors: a man between 45 and 60 years old in good health and CMV-seronegative.

V is TRBV29-1 and J is TRBJ2-1, with TRBD2 identical over 14 bases. V lost 6 bases to trimming and J lost 0 bases; unmatched junction nucleotides: 1. Germline-derived CDR1 and CDR2 are SQVTM and ANQGSEA. This CDR3 has 15 amino acids. In DNA form, the CDR3 reads TGCAGCGTGGGGACTAGCGGGAGCTCCTACAATGAGCAGTTCTTC. Translated: CSVGTSGSSYNEQFF.

Only a few counts were recorded for this clone. V is TRBV9 and J is TRBJ1-2, with D maybe TRBD1 (5 bases). The V gene's germline CDR1 is SGDLS and CDR2 YYNGEE. With 0 bases removed from V and 8 bases from J, the gap between germline ends came to 14 bases. The CDR3 runs 14 residues. CDR3 in amino acids: CASSVDAGMEGYTF. Written as DNA, the CDR3 is TGTGCCAGCAGCGTAGATGCAGGGATGGAAGGCTACACCTTC.